This T cell receptor beta chain originates from a study of blood T cell repertoires in COVID-19. There are a few counts of this clone. Germline V gives CDR1 KGHDR, CDR2 SFDVKD. CDR3 length equals 14 residues. Trimming cost V 4 bases and J 3 bases, with 8 bases left between them. Profiling relied on immunoSEQ multiplex PCR, and the TCRdb table lists in-frame clones only, not all of them. Among about 59,000 clones listed, around 70% were seen once. The sample comprised peripheral blood. The receptor's source is a woman in her seventies with acute or convalescent COVID-19. The V call is TRBV24-1, the J call TRBJ2-2, with D possibly being TRBD2 (6 bases). CDR3: CATSESGYTGELFF. CDR3 coding DNA: TGTGCCACCAGTGAGAGCGGGTACACCGGGGAGCTGTTTTTT.